This TCR beta chain derives from a study of Graves' ophthalmopathy and Graves' hyperthyroidism. Study conclusions and caveats: Ophthalmopathy progression was predicted with 70.59% sensitivity and about 72% specificity.

CDR3 size: 13 residues. Germline V gene sequence: CDR1 MNHEY, CDR2 SMNVEV (reference sequence). The ends were cut back, 2 bases at V and 5 bases at J, with 10 bases in the middle. Investigators amplified TCR beta CDR3 regions from RNA transcripts. RT-PCR in the first round used HTBI primers; a second-round multiplex PCR followed. TCRdb passed the multiplex PCR reads through MiXCR, listing each CDR3 protein once. This table has hundreds of thousands of distinct CDR3 sequences, 21% appearing once. Note on this clonotype: The antigen is undetermined.

This TCR came from a young woman with stable Graves' hyperthyroidism. Sequencing used peripheral blood. The chain is built from TRBV27 and TRBJ2-7; the D gene could be TRBD1 or TRBD2 (5 bases each). CDR3 DNA sequence: TGTGCCAGCAGTTTACAGGGAGTCCACGAGCAGTACTTC. It encodes CASSLQGVHEQYF.